The following is a T cell receptor beta chain sequence with its context. This same CDR3 is encoded by further DNA sequences in the sample. These data are taken from a study of blood T cell repertoires in COVID-19. Study in general: Acute and convalescent COVID-19 samples came from the United States, Italy and Spain. The cDNA or gDNA used as material had been derived from T cells, B-cell-depleted T cells, or PBMCs.

CDR3 length: 13 amino acids. Germline CDR1 is LNHDA and CDR2 is SQIVND (reference sequence). V was shortened by 2 bases and J by 5 bases, with 9 bases between the two germline ends. In the original workflow: Reference gene primers were amplified, and this amplification served to estimate nucleated cell counts. Produced via immunoSEQ multiplex PCR; TCRdb's table is partial and in-frame only. V and J calls and clone size are given by that table; D and trimming were obtained from the DNA. In the table there are around 110,000 clones, 80% to 85% of which are singletons. Input material: peripheral blood. The receptor comes from a woman aged 70-85 years with acute or convalescent COVID-19. The chain carries TRBV19 and TRBJ1-2; D unclear. In DNA, the CDR3 is TGTGCCAGTAGTATAAACAGTGGATATGGCTACACCTTC. Its translation is CASSINSGYGYTF.